The clone carrying this TCR beta chain was observed many times. Per the germline V gene, CDR1 is SQVTM and CDR2 is ANQGSEA. This CDR3 contains 12 residues. The data were taken from a study of CD8 T cells in ankylosing spondylitis. A quantitative 5'-RACE method, one with molecular barcodes, was used to make TCR beta libraries. MiXCR, applied by TCRdb to the 5' RACE reads, yields one record per CDR3 protein. The sample includes roughly 120,000 distinct CDR3 sequences, roughly 13% of them seen just once. The sequencing input was blood, either unsorted or a sorted T cell fraction (not recorded which). The source of this sequence is a female donor with ankylosing spondylitis or in good health (not recorded which). The chain recombines TRBV29-1 with TRBJ2-3; 7 bases agree with TRBD2. The CDR3 reads CVGGGDVDTQYF. CDR3 bases: TGCGTTGGGGGGGGAGATGTAGATACGCAGTATTTT.